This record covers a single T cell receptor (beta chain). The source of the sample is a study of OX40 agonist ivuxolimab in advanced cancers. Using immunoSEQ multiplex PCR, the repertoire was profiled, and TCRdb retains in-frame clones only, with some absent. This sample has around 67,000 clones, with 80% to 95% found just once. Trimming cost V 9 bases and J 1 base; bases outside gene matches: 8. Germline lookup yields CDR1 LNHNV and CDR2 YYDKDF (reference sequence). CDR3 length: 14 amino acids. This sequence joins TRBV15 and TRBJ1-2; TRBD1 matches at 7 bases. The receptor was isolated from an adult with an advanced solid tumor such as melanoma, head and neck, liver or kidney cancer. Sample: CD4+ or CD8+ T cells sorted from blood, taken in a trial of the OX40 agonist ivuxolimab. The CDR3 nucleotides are TGTGCCACAGCGCAGGGGGGACATAACTATGGCTACACCTTC. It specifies CATAQGGHNYGYTF. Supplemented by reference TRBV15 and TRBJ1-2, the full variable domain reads DAMVIQNPRYQVTQFGKPVTLSCSQTLNHNVMYWYQQKSSQAPKLLFHYYDKDFNNEADTPDNFQSRRPNTSFCFLDIRSPGLGDTAMYLCATAQGGHNYGYTFGSGTRLTVV.